A selection of T cell receptor beta chains follows, all from one sample in a study of Graves' ophthalmopathy and Graves' hyperthyroidism. One entry per CDR3 protein results from TCRdb running MiXCR on the multiplex PCR reads. The sample contains 1 million to 1.3 million distinct CDR3 sequences, approximately 35% of which appear only once. What was sequenced was peripheral blood or thyroid tissue (not recorded which). These receptors were obtained from an adult man with Graves' hyperthyroidism. Both conserved end residues are part of each CDR3. The order of the fields is clone size, J gene, V gene, D gene, CDR3 DNA, CDR3 protein. D genes are given only for firm matches. Size values are once, few and many counts, or a class for expanded clones, and some rows have none.

>NA|TRBJ1-2|TRBV29-1|NA
TGCAGCGTTGAAGATGACGGCTACACCTTC
CSVEDDGYTF
>few|TRBJ1-1|TRBV5-8|NA
TGTGCCAGCAGCACATGGCAGGGGAACACTGAAGCTTTCTTT
CASSTWQGNTEAFF
>many|TRBJ1-4|TRBV4-3|TRBD1
TGCGCCAGCAGCCGATCGGGACAGGGGAATGAAAAACTGTTTTTT
CASSRSGQGNEKLFF
>NA|TRBJ2-5|TRBV7-3|NA
TGTGCCAGCCAGACAGGCAAAGGAGAGACCCAGTACTTC
CASQTGKGETQYF
>NA|TRBJ1-1|TRBV18|NA
TGTGCCAGCTCACGGACACATGTGGCGAACACTGAAGCTTTCTTT
CASSRTHVANTEAFF
>NA|TRBJ1-4|TRBV7-2|TRBD1
TGTGCCAGCAGCCAACCTGGGACAGCAACTAATGAAAAACTGTTTTTT
CASSQPGTATNEKLFF
>NA|TRBJ2-7|TRBV10-3|TRBD1
TGTGCCATCAGTCGACAGGGTGCCACCTACGAGCAGTACTTC
CAISRQGATYEQYF
>many|TRBJ1-6|TRBV7-8|NA
TGTGCCAGCAGCTTTAGGAGATGGGATTCACCCCTCCACTTT
CASSFRRWDSPLHF
>many|TRBJ2-7|TRBV15|NA
TGTGCCACCAGCAGAGATAGGGTTGCGTGGGAGCAGTACTTC
CATSRDRVAWEQYF
>many|TRBJ1-5|TRBV7-2|TRBD1
TGTGCCAGCACCAACGCCAGGGGGTTTCAGCCCCAGCATTTT
CASTNARGFQPQHF
>NA|TRBJ1-2|TRBV7-8|NA
TGTGCCAGCAGGTCTGGGACATCAAACTATGGCTACACCTTC
CASRSGTSNYGYTF
>NA|TRBJ1-5|TRBV5-1|NA
TGCGCCAGCAGTGAATTCGGGGTGGGAATCAATCAGCCCCAGCATTTT
CASSEFGVGINQPQHF
>NA|TRBJ1-4|TRBV7-2|NA
TGTGCCAGCAGCATAGATAGCGGGAGGGGTGAAAAACTGTTTTTT
CASSIDSGRGEKLFF
>NA|TRBJ2-5|TRBV20-1|TRBD2
TGCAGTGCTAGAGATCTAGCGGCTAGCGGGACCTCAGAGACCCAGTACTTC
CSARDLAASGTSETQYF
>few|TRBJ2-7|TRBV6-5|TRBD1
TGTGCCAGCAGTTATGATTTGGACAGGGCGTACGAGCAGTACTTC
CASSYDLDRAYEQYF
>few|TRBJ2-7|TRBV11-2|TRBD2
TGTGCCAGCAGCTTAGAACGCGGGACTAGCGGAACCTACGAGCAGTACTTC
CASSLERGTSGTYEQYF
>many|TRBJ2-7|TRBV20-1|NA
TGCAGTGCTAGGGGGAGGGACAACTCCTACGAGCAGTACTTC
CSARGRDNSYEQYF
>NA|TRBJ2-5|TRBV6-5|NA
TGTGCCAGCAGTTACTCAATAGGATCGAAAGAGACCCAGTACTTC
CASSYSIGSKETQYF
>NA|TRBJ1-6|TRBV11-2|NA
TGTGCCAGCAGTGGGGTTTCGTTAGCGGGCTCATATAATTCACCCCTCCACTTT
CASSGVSLAGSYNSPLHF
>NA|TRBJ1-1|TRBV5-1|TRBD1
TGCGCCAGCAGCGTTGATGGGGACAGCAACATGAACACTGAAGCTTTCTTT
CASSVDGDSNMNTEAFF
>many|TRBJ2-4|TRBV7-9|TRBD1
TGTGCCAGCAGCTTACGGGACAGGGAAAACATTCAGTACTTC
CASSLRDRENIQYF
>few|TRBJ1-4|TRBV6-2/TRBV6-3|NA
TGTGCCAGCAGTTACTCGTACGTCGCGGAGGGACTGTTTTTT
CASSYSYVAEGLFF
>NA|TRBJ1-1|TRBV10-3|TRBD1
TGTGCCAGCAGTTACTCCGGGCCAGGGGGCCTAATGAACACTGAAGCTTTCTTT
CASSYSGPGGLMNTEAFF
>NA|TRBJ1-1|TRBV10-2|TRBD1
TGCGCCAGCAGCAAGTTCCGGGACAGGGTGCCCGAAGCTTTCTTT
CASSKFRDRVPEAFF
>many|TRBJ1-2|TRBV7-2|NA
TGTGCCAGCAGCTTCACAGAAGTTTATGGCTACACCTTC
CASSFTEVYGYTF
>few|TRBJ1-4|TRBV3-1|NA
TGTGCCAGCAGCCATGGGAGGACGCGGATACCAACTAATGAAAAACTGTTTTTT
CASSHGRTRIPTNEKLFF
>many|TRBJ2-5|TRBV25-1|NA
TGTGCCAGCAGTGAAAGGGAAACAAAAGAGACCCAGTACTTC
CASSERETKETQYF
>many|TRBJ2-2|TRBV10-3|NA
TGTGCCATCAGAGGGACCGGGGAGCTGTTTTTT
CAIRGTGELFF
>NA|TRBJ2-6|TRBV7-2|NA
TGTGCCAGCAGCTTAGACGGGTTGACTTTC
CASSLDGLTF
>NA|TRBJ2-7|TRBV5-1|TRBD1
TGCGCCAGCAGGGCAGACAGGGGAGGAACCTACGAGCAGTACTTC
CASRADRGGTYEQYF
>NA|TRBJ2-7|TRBV10-2|NA
TGCGCCAGCAGTGCTAGATCCACCGGGGCCTACGAGCAGTACTTC
CASSARSTGAYEQYF
>many|TRBJ2-2|TRBV7-8|TRBD1
TGTGCCAGCAGTCTAAGGGCCAGGGGGCGAATCGGGGAGCTGTTTTTT
CASSLRARGRIGELFF
>NA|TRBJ2-7|TRBV11-3|NA
TGTGCCAGCAGCTCCTCCGGGGAAGCCTACGAGCAGTACTTC
CASSSSGEAYEQYF
>NA|TRBJ2-5|TRBV7-2|NA
TGTGCCAGCAGCTTAAGGGCATCCCAGGCCCAAGAGACCCAGTACTTC
CASSLRASQAQETQYF
>NA|TRBJ1-1|TRBV19|TRBD1
TGTGCCAGTATTGGATGGGGGACAGGGTTTAAACCTGTCACCGCCCTTGAAGCTTTCTTT
CASIGWGTGFKPVTALEAFF
>NA|TRBJ2-7|TRBV28|TRBD2
TGTGCCAGCAACCCTGGCGGGGCTAGCGGCTACGAGCAGTACTTC
CASNPGGASGYEQYF
>many|TRBJ1-2|TRBV5-1|NA
TGCGCCAGCAGGGGACCCGACTTCTATGGCTACACCTTC
CASRGPDFYGYTF
>NA|TRBJ1-6|TRBV7-9|NA
TGTGCCAGCACCCGCGGCGGGGGCGGCTATAATTCACCCCTCCACTTT
CASTRGGGGYNSPLHF
>few|TRBJ1-2|TRBV7-9|NA
TGTGCCAGCAGCCGAACAGGGACGGGGGGCTACACCTTC
CASSRTGTGGYTF
>NA|TRBJ2-7|TRBV7-6|NA
TGTGCCAGCAGTTACTTGAGATACGAGCAGTACTTC
CASSYLRYEQYF
>many|TRBJ2-6|TRBV10-3|TRBD1
TGTGCCAACGCCGGGACAGGCGACTCTGGGGCCAACGTCCTGACTTTC
CANAGTGDSGANVLTF
>few|TRBJ2-7|TRBV12-3/TRBV12-4|TRBD2
TGTGCCAGCAGTAACCGGACTAGCCGGAACTACGAGCAGTACTTC
CASSNRTSRNYEQYF
>NA|TRBJ2-5|TRBV19|TRBD1
TGTGCCAGCACACCGGACAGGGAAAGCCAAGAGACCCAGTACTTC
CASTPDRESQETQYF
>NA|TRBJ1-5|TRBV6-5|NA
TGTGCCAGCAGTTTCTACGGGGACCAGCCCCAGCATTTT
CASSFYGDQPQHF
>many|TRBJ2-7|TRBV29-1|NA
TGCAGCGTTGGGAGGACGGTAGACTACGAGCAGTACTTC
CSVGRTVDYEQYF
>few|TRBJ1-3|TRBV5-1|NA
TGCGCCAGCAGCGAAGGGACCGACGGAAACACCATATATTTT
CASSEGTDGNTIYF